These T cell receptor beta chains were read from a single sample in a study of blood T cell repertoires in COVID-19. Clones were read by immunoSEQ multiplex PCR, and TCRdb kept only the in-frame ones, dropping some. The sample lists 90,000 to 150,000 clones, about 85% occurring once. Material for sequencing was peripheral blood. These receptor sequences come from a man between 60 and 75 years old with acute or convalescent COVID-19. CDR3s include the opening cysteine and the closing phenylalanine or tryptophan. Fields, in order: V gene, J gene, CDR3 protein.

>TRBV2|TRBJ2-3
CASRGGGSFRDTQYF
>TRBV10-1|TRBJ2-2
CASSESTGAGELFF
>TRBV27|TRBJ2-7
CASSRGLAGITKQYF
>TRBV27|TRBJ1-6
CASSSLRGRISSYNSPLHF
>TRBV7-9|TRBJ1-4
CASRLGQGPEKLFF
>TRBV9|TRBJ2-7
CASSVGQGLGEQYF
>TRBV4-1|TRBJ2-1
CASSQDPTGGINNEQFF
>TRBV15|TRBJ1-5
CATSRDLLQPQHF
>TRBV4-2|TRBJ2-2
CASSQEQALGGGELFF
>TRBV20-1|TRBJ2-7
CSASPWQTYEQYF
>TRBV7-2|TRBJ1-2
CASSLNYGDYGYTF
>TRBV14|TRBJ2-5
CASSQNSQETQYF
>TRBV12-3/TRBV12-4|TRBJ2-7
CASSPSRQAEQYF
>TRBV6-6|TRBJ2-4
CASRNGQGTNIQYF
>TRBV6-4|TRBJ2-7
CASSEFRDRDIYEQYF
>TRBV28|TRBJ2-3
CASSYGTSGRNTQYF
>TRBV5-4|TRBJ2-4
CASSSRGIQYF
>TRBV6-5|TRBJ2-7
CASSPGISSYEQYF
>TRBV11-2|TRBJ2-5
CASSSDRVGETQYF
>TRBV18|TRBJ2-6
CASSTGSSGANVLTF
>TRBV2|TRBJ2-7
CASRTRDHEQYF
>TRBV7-2|TRBJ2-7
CASSLVRGIVGEQYF
>TRBV7-9|TRBJ2-7
CASTPGQGMGEQYF
>TRBV12-3/TRBV12-4|TRBJ1-6
CASSLIVGPLHF
>TRBV4-2|TRBJ2-1
CASSQDRDLYNEQFF
>TRBV9|TRBJ2-1
CASSVTLGTSGMNTYNEQFF
>TRBV19|TRBJ2-2
CASSIIDSTNTGELFF
>TRBV19|TRBJ2-5
CASSRGEGGVETQYF
>TRBV4-1|TRBJ2-3
CASSQGRQVTQYF
>TRBV5-6|TRBJ2-4
CASSILTGDKNIQYF
>TRBV18|TRBJ1-4
CASSFQGATNEKLFF
>TRBV11-2|TRBJ1-5
CASSLGVRQGSNQPQHF
>TRBV28|TRBJ1-5
CASSLIAGVGQPQHF
>TRBV13|TRBJ2-7
CASSNRQLLAYEQYF
>TRBV10-2|TRBJ1-1
CASSETGQTEAFF
>TRBV24-1|TRBJ2-3
CATRDRPNTQYF
>TRBV25-1|TRBJ2-2
CASSGGGSTVTGELFF
>TRBV5-1|TRBJ2-7
CASSSIPGQGAYEQYF
>TRBV21-1|TRBJ1-2
CASSKGVEGNRGSRNYGYTF
>TRBV5-4|TRBJ2-3
CASSFGQGTDTQYF
>TRBV30|TRBJ2-5
CAWSGGGRYETQYF
>TRBV5-1|TRBJ2-1
CASSLAGTRNEQFF
>TRBV28|TRBJ1-1
CASSQPQGLNTEAFF
>TRBV18|TRBJ2-5
CASSPPPGEETQYF
>TRBV27|TRBJ2-7
CASSLSRSSYEQYF
>TRBV5-1|TRBJ1-2
CASSPGQGIYGYTF
>TRBV4-3|TRBJ2-1
CASSQGTGTPNEQFF
>TRBV10-3|TRBJ1-1
CAISEDRNTEAFF
>TRBV6-5|TRBJ2-3
CASRSLLTDTQYF
>TRBV7-3|TRBJ2-1
CASNVGGAYNEQFF
>TRBV12-5|TRBJ2-1
CASASGLAPYNEQFF
>TRBV19|TRBJ1-1
CASSILGSQGGTEAFF